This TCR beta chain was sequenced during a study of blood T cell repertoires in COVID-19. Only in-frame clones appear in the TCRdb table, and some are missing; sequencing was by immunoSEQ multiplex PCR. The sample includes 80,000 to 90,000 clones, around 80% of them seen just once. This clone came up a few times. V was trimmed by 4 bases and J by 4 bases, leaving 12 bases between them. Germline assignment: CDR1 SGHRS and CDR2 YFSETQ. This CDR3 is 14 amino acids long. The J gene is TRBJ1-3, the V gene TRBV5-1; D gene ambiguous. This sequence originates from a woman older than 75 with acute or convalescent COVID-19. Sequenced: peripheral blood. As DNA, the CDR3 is TGCGCCAGCAGCGGAACGGGATCAGGAAACACCATATATTTT. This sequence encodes CASSGTGSGNTIYF.